One sample yielded the 6 T cell receptor beta chains listed below, sequenced in a study of blood T cell repertoires in COVID-19 (dated by TCRdb to 2020 to 2021). The library relied on the immunoSEQ multiplex PCR assay. TCRdb re-hosts the immuneACCESS table, in-frame sequences only. Its copies lack some clones; in the studies checked, an unresolved V gene accounts for under half of them, and the cause for the rest is not known. The sample contains 200,000 to 250,000 clones, approximately 80% of them found a single time. 1.8% of the sample is in the top ten clones. The sample taken for sequencing was PBMCs or T cells enriched from blood (not recorded which). The receptors shown here come from a man between 60 and 75 years old who had recovered from COVID-19.

This chain joins TRBV7-2 and TRBJ2-3, with 9 bases fitting TRBD2. The trim removed 8 bases at V and 5 bases at J, leaving 8 bases unmatched. The CDR3 has 14 residues. CDR1 SGHTA and CDR2 FQGNSA come from the germline V gene. The CDR3 region has the DNA TGTGCCAGCCGCCGTTCTAGCGGGGTAGATACGCAGTATTTT. This gives the protein CASRRSSGVDTQYF. Full variable domain (missing parts from reference TRBV7-2 and TRBJ2-3): GAGVSQSPSNKVTEKGKDVELRCDPISGHTALYWYRQSLGQGLEFLIYFQGNSAPDKSGLPSDRFSAERTGGSVSTLTIQRTQQEDSAVYLCASRRSSGVDTQYFGPGTRLTVL.

The rearrangement links TRBV29-1 to TRBJ1-5, with 9 bases lining up with TRBD1. Germline CDR1 SQVTM, CDR2 ANQGSEA. V lost 6 bases and J lost 4; bases outside the gene matches: 4. The CDR3 is made up of 13 amino acids. Here the CDR3 DNA reads TGCAGCGTCGCACAGGGGGCGAATCAGCCCCAGCATTTT. This gives the protein CSVAQGANQPQHF.

This chain connects TRBV24-1 to TRBJ2-3; the D gene is possibly TRBD2 (6 bases). Trimming removed 4 bases from V and 4 bases from J, with 11 bases in between. Per the germline V gene, CDR1 is KGHDR and CDR2 is SFDVKD. The CDR3 has 14 amino acids. The CDR3 is CATSDPGGADTQYF. CDR3 bases: TGTGCCACCAGTGACCCCGGAGGGGCAGATACGCAGTATTTT.

The chain combines TRBV7-2 with TRBJ2-3; D may be TRBD1 (5 bases). The CDR3 runs 15 residues. The germline gives CDR1 SGHTA, CDR2 FQGNSA. V was clipped by 5 bases and J by 2 bases, with 14 bases between them. Written as DNA, the CDR3 is TGTGCCAGCAGCATAGGACGCAGGGCCACAGATACGCAGTATTTT. This gives the protein CASSIGRRATDTQYF.

The chain couples TRBV18 to TRBJ1-2, with D tentatively TRBD1 (5 bases). The CDR3 contains 18 residues. The ends were cut back, 3 bases at V and 2 bases at J, with 22 bases in the middle. CDR1 and CDR2 from the germline V gene are KGHSH and LQKENI. CDR3 DNA: TGTGCCAGCTCACCGCCAACAGGTGGCAAAAAGCTAAACTATGGCTACACCTTC. As protein: CASSPPTGGKKLNYGYTF.

The V call is TRBV7-9, the J call TRBJ1-2; 7 positions agree with TRBD1. The CDR3 is made up of 16 amino acids. Germline trimming cut 0 bases from V and 0 bases from J; bases unmatched to any gene: 4. Per the germline V gene, CDR1 is SEHNR and CDR2 is FQNEAQ (reference sequence). The CDR3 DNA is TGTGCCAGCAGCTTAGCCGACAGGGAACCTAACTATGGCTACACCTTC. This gives the protein CASSLADREPNYGYTF.